This TCR beta chain was observed in a study of T-cell reconstitution after alpha-beta-depleted transplantation in children. Study findings and constraints: The study reportedly traced alpha-beta T cells about two months after transplant to several hundred expanded graft clones. Day-60 TCRbeta diversity that was high in some patients was derived from surviving recipient T cells and thymic progenitors. It was newly produced T cells that mostly accounted for T-cell counts and diversity one year after transplant.

A library of TCRbeta sequences, prepared with unique molecular identifiers, was generated. TCRdb fed the PCR reads into MiXCR, producing one record per CDR3 protein. Among roughly 670,000 distinct CDR3 sequences listed, about 12% were seen once. This clonotype was seen a handful of times. What it binds is unknown. Source: PBMCs, taken before TCRalphabeta/CD19-depleted stem cell transplant. The clonotype was recovered from a girl aged 2-10 years with congenital amegakaryocytic thrombocytopenia, due to receive a stem cell transplant.

The CDR3 DNA sequence: TGTGCCACCAGCAGTGTAAAGGACGGATGGGGGGCAGCCAAAAACATTCAGTACTTC. Encoded protein: CATSSVKDGWGAAKNIQYF. The chain joins TRBV15 to TRBJ2-4; either TRBD1 or TRBD2 may fit D (6 bases each). CDR3 length: 19 amino acids. Looked up from germline, CDR1 is LNHNV and CDR2 is YYDKDF (reference sequence). V lost 3 bases to trimming and J lost 0 bases, with 21 bases between them.